The 26 T cell receptor beta chains reported below all come from one sample, sequenced in a study of tumor-infiltrating lymphocytes in primary liver carcinoma. TCR beta cDNA was prepared out of approximately 500 ng total RNA by means of a constant-region primer. Researchers made the TCR beta libraries by running three nested multiplex PCR rounds with slightly modified ARM-PCR. For about 11 cycles apiece, the opening two PCR rounds ran with TRBV1-TRBV30 forward primers and a C-beta reverse primer. TCRdb recomputed calls from the multiplex PCR reads with MiXCR, one row per CDR3 protein. This table has 80,000 or so distinct CDR3 sequences, 60% to 80% appearing once. Unsorted bulk tissue, roughly 20-34 mg of it, served as the source for co-extraction of RNA and DNA. The sequenced material came from liver tumor tissue from sampling region 4. Described subset: tumor region T4, right-lateral pole. The source is a woman aged 55-69 years with primary liver carcinoma and hepatitis B virus infection.

A note on this clonotype: Compared with germline, one end of the junction differs, possibly owing to a read error. The gene calls are TRBV11-3 and TRBJ2-6; perhaps TRBD1 as D (5 bases). The CDR3 is 15 amino acids. Germline V gene sequence: CDR1 SGHNT, CDR2 YENEEA. The CDR3 reads CVSSLDSSGANVPTF. In nucleotides, the CDR3 is TGTGTCAGCAGCCTAGACAGCTCTGGGGCCAACGTCCCGACTTTC.

As regards this clonotype: The junction does not match germline at one end; this may be a read error. This chain uses TRBV10-2 with TRBJ2-3, with D possibly matching TRBD1 (6 bases). CDR3 size: 14 residues. Germline-derived CDR1 and CDR2 are WSHSY and SAAADI. The CDR3 region has the DNA TGCGCCAGCGGCCGACAGGACCGGGCAGATACGCAGAATTTT. It translates to CASGRQDRADTQNF.

On this clonotype itself: This may be a read error: a much more frequent sequence differs by one nucleotide. V gene TRBV6-5 combines with J gene TRBJ1-4; possible D gene TRBD1, 5 bases. The germline gives CDR1 MNHEY, CDR2 SVGAGI. CDR3 length: 12 residues. CDR3 bases: TGTGCCAGCATCGGGACTGCGGAAAAACTGGTTTTT. This encodes CASIGTAEKLVF.

This chain connects TRBV29-1 to TRBJ2-5; D is perhaps TRBD2 (7 bases). Germline loops: CDR1 SQVTM, CDR2 ANQGSEA. The CDR3 sequence is 13 residues long. The CDR3 spells CSIEGGGKETQYF. The CDR3 coding sequence is TGCAGTATTGAAGGGGGAGGGAAAGAGACCCAGTACTTC. Full variable domain (rest looked up from reference TRBV29-1 and TRBJ2-5): SAVISQKPSRDICQRGTSLTIQCQVDSQVTMMFWYRQQPGQSLTLIATANQGSEATYESGFVIDKFPISRPNLTFSTLTVSNMSPEDSSIYLCSIEGGGKETQYFGPGTRLLVL.

For this clonotype: The junction departs from germline at one end; a sequencing error may be responsible. This chain connects TRBV19 to TRBJ1-5, with 7 bases lining up with TRBD1. Germline V gene data show CDR1 as LNHDA and CDR2 as SQIVND (reference sequence). CDR3 size: 16 residues. CDR3 DNA sequence: TGCGCCACTAGTAGACAGGGTCATGCAAGCAATCAGCCCCAGCATTTT. The encoded protein is CATSRQGHASNQPQHF.

In the case of this clonotype: Since a much larger clone is just one base distant, this may be a read error. The chain carries TRBV7-9 and TRBJ2-3; 7 nucleotides line up with TRBD2. Germline V gene data show CDR1 as SEHNR and CDR2 as FQNEAQ (reference sequence). The junction had 5 bases not matched to a gene; V was cut back by 8 bases and J by 3 bases. The CDR3 spans 13 residues. The CDR3 here is CASYRGVTDTQYF. The CDR3 region has the DNA TGTGCCAGCTACCGGGGGGTAACAGATACGCAGTATTTT.

On this clonotype itself: Just one base apart from a much larger clone, this may be a read error. The rearrangement uses TRBV10-3 and TRBJ2-1, with a possible D match to TRBD2 (7 bases). The CDR3 is 12 residues long. V was pared by 10 bases and J by 9 bases, with 16 bases between. The germline CDR1 and CDR2 sequences are ENHRY and SYGVKD. The CDR3 region has the DNA TGTGCCACCCGTCAGGGAGGGGGTGAGCAGTTCTTC. It encodes CATRQGGGEQFF.

This sequence joins TRBV12-3 or TRBV12-4 and TRBJ2-3, with TRBD2 identical over 13 bases. The CDR3 is 15 residues long. The V and J ends lost 6 bases and 8 bases, in that order; junction bases with no gene match: 8. CDR3 protein: CASRRTSGGSGTQYF. The CDR3 DNA is TGTGCCAGCAGGCGGACTAGCGGGGGTTCAGGTACGCAGTATTTT.

Comment on this clonotype: A much larger clone is a single base away; this may be a read error. This sequence joins TRBV5-1 and TRBJ2-3, with no clear D. The CDR3 covers 14 residues. V lost 4 bases to trimming and J lost 7 bases, with 16 bases between them. Germline V CDR1 and CDR2: SGHRS, YFSETQ. CDR3: CASSLGSLGYTQYF. CDR3 DNA: TGCGCCAGCAGCCTAGGGTCCCTGGGATATACGCAGTATTTT. The complete variable domain, with remaining parts taken from reference TRBV5-1 and TRBJ2-3, reads KAGVTQTPRYLIKTRGQQVTLSCSPISGHRSVSWYQQTPGQGLQFLFEYFSETQRNKGNFPGRFSGRQFSNSRSEMNVSTLELGDSALYLCASSLGSLGYTQYFGPGTRLTVL.

This clonotype was seen only once. A junction boundary mismatches the germline segment, possibly from a read error. This chain uses TRBV11-2 with TRBJ2-3, with D unclear. The CDR3 is made up of 16 amino acids. From germline, CDR1 is SGHAT and CDR2 FQNNGV. The CDR3 coding sequence is TGTGCAAGCAGCTTAACTGTTGGCAGGCCATCAGACACGCATTACTTT. Protein product: CASSLTVGRPSDTHYF.

This clonotype was counted a few times. Possible read error: a much larger clone is one base away. CDR3 sequence reads: CASSPAGGVVTEAFF. The CDR3, as DNA: TGTGCCAGCAGTCCGGCAGGGGGGGTGGTTACTGAAGCTTTCTTT. The V call is TRBV28, the J call TRBJ1-1; 7 bases align to TRBD1. From germline, CDR1 is MDHEN and CDR2 SYDVKM. V lost 5 bases and J lost 5; bases outside the gene matches: 11. The CDR3 length is 15 residues.

The V and J genes are TRBV6-1 and TRBJ2-7, with 7 bases identical to TRBD2. In germline, CDR1 is MNHNS, CDR2 SASEGT. The CDR3 totals 17 residues. The V segment lost 7 bases and the J segment 2 bases; nucleotides outside the gene matches: 17. CDR3 sequence reads: CASTRPPRLAGAYEQYF. CDR3 in DNA: TGTGCCAGCACCCGCCCCCCACGATTAGCGGGTGCCTACGAGCAGTACTTC.

This clonotype was found once. Mismatch with germline at one junction end may stem from a read error. The rearrangement links TRBV11-2 to TRBJ2-7; a possible D gene is TRBD2 (5 bases). CDR3 length: 12 residues. From germline, CDR1 is SGHAT and CDR2 FQNNGV. CDR3: CASSFPQREQYF. In DNA, the CDR3 is TGTGCTAGCAGCTTTCCCCAGAGGGAGCAGTATTTC.

The table lists this clonotype with a count of one. This could be a read error, since a much larger clone is one nucleotide away. A read error is likely, as this CDR3 ends without the conserved phenylalanine or tryptophan. V and J are TRBV30 and TRBJ1-1; D remains unclear. Germline CDR1 GTSNPN, CDR2 SVGIG (reference sequence). Trimming removed 0 bases at V and 1 base at J, with 12 bases between. The CDR3 runs 15 residues. DNA for the CDR3: TGTGCCTGGAGTGTAGATGGACGGTGGAACACTGAAGCTTTCATT. It encodes CAWSVDGRWNTEAFI.

Concerning this clonotype itself: At one end the junction does not follow the germline gene, possibly because of a read error. The gene calls are TRBV29-1 and TRBJ2-2; TRBD2 aligns across 9 bases. The CDR3 runs 14 residues. Germline loops: CDR1 SQVTM, CDR2 ANQGSEA. DNA of the CDR3: TGTAGCGTTGAAGGGACTAGCCGGATCGGGAAGCTGTTTTTT. It yields the protein CSVEGTSRIGKLFF.

Notes on this clonotype: A much larger clone lies one base from this, so it may be a read error. The rearrangement joins TRBV28 to TRBJ2-5; maybe TRBD1 (6 bases). Trimming pared 8 bases from V and 3 bases from J, leaving 13 bases between. In germline, CDR1 is MDHEN, CDR2 SYDVKM. The CDR3 runs to 13 residues. The CDR3 nucleotides are TGTGCCAGCGCCGCCGCAGGGGAAGAGACCCAGTACTTC. It encodes CASAAAGEETQYF.

Note on this clonotype: The junction departs from the called germline gene at one end, perhaps through a read error. The J gene is TRBJ2-7, the V gene TRBV10-3; D is perhaps TRBD1 or TRBD2 (5 bases each). The CDR3 is made up of 14 amino acids. Germline CDR1 is ENHRY and CDR2 is SYGVKD. This CDR3 reads CAIGEGREPYKQYF. In nucleotides, the CDR3 is TGTGCCATCGGTGAGGGCAGGGAACCCTACAAGCAGTACTTC.

For this clonotype: Sequence at one end of the junction differs from germline and may be a read error. The V gene is TRBV6-1, the J gene TRBJ2-7; D could derive from TRBD1 or TRBD2 (5 bases each). Per germline, CDR1 MNHNS and CDR2 SASEGT. This CDR3 spans 14 amino acids. The CDR3: CDSSATFEGYEQYF. In nucleotides, the CDR3 is TGTGACAGCAGTGCAACTTTCGAGGGGTACGAGCAGTACTTC.

The sample holds one count of this clonotype. The junction shows a germline mismatch at one end, possibly a read error. The rearrangement joins TRBV7-6 to TRBJ1-1, with 9 bases fitting TRBD1. The CDR3 extends over 15 amino acids. Germline CDR1 SGHVS, CDR2 FNYEAQ. CDR3 residues: CVSSPSGQGRVEAFF. The DNA of the CDR3 is TGTGTCAGCAGCCCATCGGGACAGGGAAGAGTTGAAGCTTTCTTT. The full variable domain, rest sourced from reference TRBV7-6 and TRBJ1-1, is GAGVSQSPRYKVTKRGQDVALRCDPISGHVSLYWYRQALGQGPEFLTYFNYEAQQDKSGLPNDRFSAERPEGSISTLTIQRTEQRDSAMYRCVSSPSGQGRVEAFFGQGTRLTVV.

With respect to this clonotype: The junction departs from the called germline gene at one end, perhaps through a read error. The chain employs TRBV4-2 and TRBJ1-1; maybe TRBD1 (5 bases). The germline V gene has CDR1 LGHNA and CDR2 YNFKEQ. The CDR3 loop spans 14 amino acids. CDR3: CASSPRQLNTVAFF. CDR3 coding DNA: TGTGCCAGCAGTCCGAGACAGCTGAACACTGTAGCTTTCTTT.

With regard to this clonotype: This may come from a read error, since a much larger clone is one base off. The chain couples TRBV5-1 to TRBJ2-3, with 7 bases identical to TRBD2. This CDR3 spans 16 amino acids. Unmatched junction bases numbered 9, after V lost 0 bases and J lost 5 bases. CDR1 is SGHRS and CDR2 is YFSETQ in the germline V gene. CDR3 region: CASSLVPGRHIDTQYF. The CDR3 nucleotides are TGCGCCAGCAGCTTGGTGCCCGGGAGGCACATAGATACGCAGTATTTT. The full variable domain, its missing parts supplied by reference TRBV5-1 and TRBJ2-3, is KAGVTQTPRYLIKTRGQQVTLSCSPISGHRSVSWYQQTPGQGLQFLFEYFSETQRNKGNFPGRFSGRQFSNSRSEMNVSTLELGDSALYLCASSLVPGRHIDTQYFGPGTRLTVL.

This clonotype was found many times. The V gene is TRBV12-3 or TRBV12-4, the J gene TRBJ2-7, with D hard to call. Trimming shortened V by 2 bases and J by 4 bases, and 6 bases separated the two germline ends. CDR3 length: 12 residues. CDR3 in amino acids: CASSLSRYEQYF. The CDR3 nucleotides are TGTGCCAGCAGTTTATCCAGGTACGAGCAGTACTTC.

On this clonotype: One junction end does not reproduce the germline sequence, and a read error may be involved. The CDR3 sequence is CASSRTTGANSNQPQHF. The CDR3 DNA reads as TGCGCCAGCAGCCGCACCACGGGGGCGAATAGCAACCAGCCCCAGCATTTT. This chain joins TRBV4-1 and TRBJ1-5, with a possible D match to TRBD1 (6 bases). The CDR3 length is 17 residues. CDR1 is MGHRA, CDR2 YSYEKL, per germline.

This clonotype appeared once. The J gene is TRBJ2-1, the V gene TRBV18; TRBD1 is a possible D gene (5 bases). Germline CDR1 and CDR2: KGHSH and LQKENI. The V end was cut by 3 bases, the J end by 2 bases, with 8 bases between. This CDR3 contains 14 residues. The CDR3 spells CASSPAGTYNEQFF. The CDR3 DNA reads TGTGCCAGCTCACCGGCAGGGACCTACAATGAGCAGTTCTTC.

This chain uses TRBV19 with TRBJ1-1; D gene uncertain. Trimming left V 10 bases short and J 1 base short, with 25 bases between. This CDR3 spans 17 amino acids. Germline V gene data show CDR1 as LNHDA and CDR2 as SQIVND (reference sequence). Here the CDR3 DNA reads TGTGCCACTAGAAACCTATTTCACGTGGGTACGAACACTGAAGCTTTCTTT. Translation gives CATRNLFHVGTNTEAFF.

A remark on this clonotype: Its ends do not fully match the called genes, so a read error is possible. The rearrangement links TRBV29-1 to TRBJ2-1, with 9 bases aligning to TRBD2. The CDR3 spans 13 residues. The germline CDR1 and CDR2 sequences are SQVTM and ANQGSEA. CDR3 loop: CSVASGESNEQFF. The CDR3 nucleotides are TGCAGTGTTGCTAGCGGGGAGAGCAATGAGCAGTTCTTC.